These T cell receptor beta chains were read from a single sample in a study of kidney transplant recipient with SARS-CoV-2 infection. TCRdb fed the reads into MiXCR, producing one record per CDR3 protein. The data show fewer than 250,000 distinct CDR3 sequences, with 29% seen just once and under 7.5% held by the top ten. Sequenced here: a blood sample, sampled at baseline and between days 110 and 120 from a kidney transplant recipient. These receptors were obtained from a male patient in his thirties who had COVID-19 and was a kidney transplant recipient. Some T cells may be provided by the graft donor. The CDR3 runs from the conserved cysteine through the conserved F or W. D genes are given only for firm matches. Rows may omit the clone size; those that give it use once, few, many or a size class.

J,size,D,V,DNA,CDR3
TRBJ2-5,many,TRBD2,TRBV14,TGTGCCAGCAGCCAAATCGGACTAGCGGGAGAGACCCAGTACTTC,CASSQIGLAGETQYF
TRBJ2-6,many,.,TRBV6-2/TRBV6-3,TGTGCCAGCACCCCTCGGGGAGCTGGGGCCAACGTCCTGACTTTC,CASTPRGAGANVLTF
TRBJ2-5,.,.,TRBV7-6,TGTGCCAGCAGCTTAGCGCCTCTTCAAGAGACCCAGTGCTTC,CASSLAPLQETQCF
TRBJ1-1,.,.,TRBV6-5,TGTGCCAGCAACCCGGACAGCCGAGCCCTGAATACTGAAGCTTCCTTT,CASNPDSRALNTEASF
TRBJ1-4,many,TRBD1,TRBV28,TGTGCCAGCAGTCAGGGGGCCCGAGAAAAACTGTTTTTT,CASSQGAREKLFF
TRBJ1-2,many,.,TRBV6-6,TGTGCCAGCAGTACGCATCGAGGTGGGAGAAAGACCTATGGCTACACCTTC,CASSTHRGGRKTYGYTF
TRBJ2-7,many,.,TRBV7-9,TGTGCCAGCAGCGTCGCGTACGAGCAGTACTTC,CASSVAYEQYF
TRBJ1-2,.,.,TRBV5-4,TGTGCCAGCGCAAATTCCGTACCAGGAAGGACCTATGGCTACACCTTC,CASANSVPGRTYGYTF
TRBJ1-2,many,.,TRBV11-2,TGTGCCAGCAGCTGTGATGAAACAAGCAGAAAGACCTATGGCTACACCTTC,CASSCDETSRKTYGYTF
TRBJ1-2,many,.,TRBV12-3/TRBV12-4,TGTGCCAGCAGTCGAAAGCGCAGCTTCCGAAAGACCTATGGCTACACCTTC,CASSRKRSFRKTYGYTF
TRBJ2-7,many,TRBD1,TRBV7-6,TGTGCCAGCAGCTTAGCGGCAGGGGGTGAGCAGTACTTC,CASSLAAGGEQYF